This record covers a single T cell receptor beta chain. The entry originates in a study of blood T cell repertoires in COVID-19. Assay used: immunoSEQ multiplex PCR; TCRdb lists only in-frame clones, some missing. The profile shows roughly 270,000 clones, about four fifths of them singletons. Each exposed participant met a COVID-19 case in the 2 weeks preceding study entry. The CDR3 totals 13 residues. The germline CDR1 and CDR2 sequences are SGDLS and YYNGEE. The V and J ends lost 4 bases and 3 bases, in that order; junction bases with no gene match: 3. The receptor comes from a man in his forties who had been exposed to COVID-19. The chain couples TRBV9 to TRBJ1-2; 7 bases match TRBD1. Sequenced: PBMCs or T cells enriched from blood (not recorded which). The CDR3 DNA follows: TGTGCCAGCAGCCAGGGGGATTACTATGGCTACACCTTC. Translated: CASSQGDYYGYTF. Variable domain in full (rest from reference TRBV9 and TRBJ1-2): DSGVTQTPKHLITATGQRVTLRCSPRSGDLSVYWYQQSLDQGLQFLIQYYNGEERAKGNILERFSAQQFPDLHSELNLSSLELGDSALYFCASSQGDYYGYTFGSGTRLTVV.